The clone carrying this TCR beta chain was found a few times. These data originate in a study of T-cell reconstitution after alpha-beta-depleted transplantation in children. Unique molecular identifiers were incorporated when the TCRbeta library was constructed. TCRdb recomputed calls from the PCR reads with MiXCR, one row per CDR3 protein. The sample records roughly 610,000 distinct CDR3 sequences, about 10% being singletons. V dropped 4 bases and J dropped 2 bases, with 12 bases sitting between them. There are 15 residues in the CDR3. The germline gives CDR1 SGHAT, CDR2 FQDESV (reference sequence). This TCR was sampled from a human donor who donated a stem cell graft to a child with acute myeloid leukemia. The source material was PBMCs from the stem cell graft donor, sampled from the stem cell graft. V is TRBV11-1 and J is TRBJ2-1; D is unresolved. In DNA form, the CDR3 reads TGTGCCAGCAGCTGGTCGGAGACCACCTACAATGAGCAGTTCTTC. It translates to CASSWSETTYNEQFF.